These 16 T cell receptor beta chains were sequenced from one sample in a study of T cell changes during pregnancy in multiple sclerosis. Measured with immunoSEQ multiplex PCR; TCRdb has only the in-frame clones, and not every one. Here the sample spans approximately 21,000 clones, less than 90% being singletons. The sequenced sample was CD8+ T cells from peripheral blood mononuclear cells, obtained in the third trimester of pregnancy. The receptors here all came from a female donor in good health, enrolled as a control in a pregnancy study.

The genes are TRBV5-1 and TRBJ2-7, with 7 bases fitting TRBD1. CDR1 is SGHRS, CDR2 YFSETQ, per germline. The CDR3 runs to 13 residues. V shed 2 bases and J 5 bases; nucleotides not matched to a gene: 4. CDR3 bases: TGCGCCAGCAGCTTAGGACAGGCGAACGAGCAGTACTTC. It codes for CASSLGQANEQYF.

The V and J genes are TRBV19 and TRBJ2-1, with D tentatively TRBD2 (5 bases). The CDR3 runs to 13 residues. Germline V gives CDR1 LNHDA, CDR2 SQIVND (reference sequence). V was shortened by 3 bases and J by 7 bases, with 10 bases between the two germline ends. The CDR3 spells CASSIGERNEQFF. In DNA, the CDR3 is TGTGCCAGTAGTATCGGGGAAAGGAATGAGCAGTTCTTC.

The rearrangement links TRBV15 to TRBJ2-1; D may be TRBD1 (6 bases). Trimming removed 8 bases at V and 6 bases at J, with 17 bases between. CDR3 length equals 14 residues. Per the germline V gene, CDR1 is LNHNV and CDR2 is YYDKDF (reference sequence). The CDR3 sequence: CATAGVRFGNEQFF. In DNA form, the CDR3 reads TGTGCCACCGCAGGGGTCAGGTTCGGCAATGAGCAGTTCTTC.

The chain joins TRBV28 to TRBJ2-1; D uncertain. The CDR3 length is 12 residues. The V gene's germline CDR1 is MDHEN and CDR2 SYDVKM. Trimming pared 3 bases from V and 7 bases from J, leaving 7 bases between. The CDR3 here is CASSLPSNEQFF. The CDR3 nucleotides read TGTGCCAGCAGTTTGCCGAGTAATGAGCAGTTCTTC. Drawing the rest from reference TRBV28 and TRBJ2-1, the complete variable domain is DVKVTQSSRYLVKRTGEKVFLECVQDMDHENMFWYRQDPGLGLRLIYFSYDVKMKEKGDIPEGYSVSREKKERFSLILESASTNQTSMYLCASSLPSNEQFFGPGTRLTVL.

This clone was observed a single time. This sequence joins TRBV5-4 and TRBJ2-3, with 7 positions matching TRBD2. V gave up 2 bases and J gave up 3 bases; unmatched junction bases: 6. Germline lookup yields CDR1 SGHNT and CDR2 YYREEE (reference sequence). The CDR3 is 15 amino acids. CDR3 in amino acids: CASSFRGGGTDTQYF. The DNA of the CDR3 is TGTGCCAGCAGCTTTCGCGGGGGAGGGACAGATACGCAGTATTTT.

V is TRBV4-1 and J is TRBJ2-7; TRBD2 matches at 7 bases. The CDR3 extends over 15 amino acids. The V gene end was trimmed by 1 base and the J gene end by 5 bases; junction bases not matched to a gene: 8. Germline-derived CDR1 and CDR2 are MGHRA and YSYEKL. CDR3 loop: CASSQGSSGGDEQYF. The CDR3 coding sequence is TGCGCCAGCAGCCAAGGCTCTAGCGGAGGGGACGAGCAGTACTTC.

The J gene is TRBJ2-6, the V gene TRBV4-1; D may be TRBD1 (7 bases). Germline assignment: CDR1 MGHRA and CDR2 YSYEKL. The CDR3 spans 19 residues. Trimming took 5 bases from V and 0 from J, leaving 20 bases between them. The CDR3: CASSTQGGREYSGANVLTF. In DNA form, the CDR3 reads TGCGCCAGCAGCACCCAGGGGGGCAGGGAGTACTCTGGGGCCAACGTCCTGACTTTC.

V is TRBV30 and J is TRBJ2-1; 8 bases are a match to TRBD2. Germline assignment: CDR1 GTSNPN and CDR2 SVGIG (reference sequence). The V segment lost 4 bases and the J segment 4 bases; nucleotides outside the gene matches: 6. This CDR3 is 14 amino acids long. CDR3 amino acids: CAWTSGTRYNEQFF. CDR3 in DNA: TGTGCCTGGACTTCCGGGACTAGATACAATGAGCAGTTCTTC.

This chain links TRBV7-2 with TRBJ2-2, with a possible D match to TRBD2 (5 bases). The germline gives CDR1 SGHTA, CDR2 FQGNSA. The CDR3 is 16 amino acids. V lost 2 bases to trimming and J lost 1 base, with 11 bases between them. Written as DNA, the CDR3 is TGTGCCAGCAGCTTAATCACCCGGGGGAACACCGGGGAGCTGTTTTTT. Its translation: CASSLITRGNTGELFF.

This chain connects TRBV5-4 to TRBJ2-5; TRBD2 aligns across 8 bases. J was trimmed by 9 bases and V by 3 bases; bases with no gene match: 7. The CDR3 sequence is 13 residues long. Germline loops: CDR1 SGHNT, CDR2 YYREEE (reference sequence). This CDR3 reads CASSSLPGRAQYF. The DNA for the CDR3 is TGTGCCAGCAGCTCGCTACCCGGGAGGGCCCAGTACTTC.

The chain carries TRBV19 and TRBJ1-5, with a weak D call TRBD1 (5 bases). Trimming removed 4 bases from V and 7 bases from J, with 14 bases in between. Germline V gene lookup returns CDR1 LNHDA and CDR2 SQIVND (reference sequence). This CDR3 has 14 residues. CDR3 amino acids: CASSTTGMWQPQHF. DNA of the CDR3: TGTGCCAGTAGTACAACAGGCATGTGGCAGCCCCAGCATTTT.

V usage is TRBV5-1 and J usage is TRBJ2-1, with a possible D match to TRBD2 (5 bases). The ends were cut back, 6 bases at V and 6 bases at J, with 13 bases in the middle. Looked up from germline, CDR1 is SGHRS and CDR2 is YFSETQ. The CDR3 consists of 13 residues. The CDR3 DNA is TGCGCCAGCACCGATGATAGCGTCAATGAGCAGTTCTTC. This codes for CASTDDSVNEQFF.

Here the CDR3 reads CASSLPGLGIYEQYF. CDR3 bases: TGCGCCAGCAGCTTACCGGGACTAGGGATTTACGAGCAGTACTTC. The chain recombines TRBV5-1 with TRBJ2-7; 8 bases are shared with TRBD2. The trim removed 2 bases at V and 4 bases at J, leaving 8 bases unmatched. The CDR3 runs 15 residues. Germline V gene lookup returns CDR1 SGHRS and CDR2 YFSETQ. The whole variable domain, filled in from reference TRBV5-1 and TRBJ2-7, reads KAGVTQTPRYLIKTRGQQVTLSCSPISGHRSVSWYQQTPGQGLQFLFEYFSETQRNKGNFPGRFSGRQFSNSRSEMNVSTLELGDSALYLCASSLPGLGIYEQYFGPGTRLTVT.

The rearrangement uses TRBV19 and TRBJ1-5; possibly TRBD1 for D (6 bases). CDR3 length equals 14 residues. Trimming stripped 1 base from V and 4 bases from J, with 8 bases between. The germline gives CDR1 LNHDA, CDR2 SQIVND (reference sequence). The CDR3 DNA reads as TGTGCCAGTAGTATAGGGACAGCTAATCAGCCCCAGCATTTT. Amino acids: CASSIGTANQPQHF. The full variable domain, rest sourced from reference TRBV19 and TRBJ1-5, is DGGITQSPKYLFRKEGQNVTLSCEQNLNHDAMYWYRQDPGQGLRLIYYSQIVNDFQKGDIAEGYSVSREKKESFPLTVTSAQKNPTAFYLCASSIGTANQPQHFGDGTRLSIL.

The chain couples TRBV11-2 to TRBJ1-1, with 7 nucleotides matching TRBD1. Trimming at V came to 4 bases and at J to 1 base, leaving 12 bases not matched to a gene. Germline-derived CDR1 and CDR2 are SGHAT and FQNNGV. CDR3 length equals 17 residues. CDR3 loop: CASSYARQGHQNTEAFF. The CDR3 region has the DNA TGTGCCAGCAGCTACGCAAGACAGGGACACCAGAACACTGAAGCTTTCTTT.

This chain joins TRBV4-3 and TRBJ2-1, with D maybe TRBD1 (6 bases). V was trimmed by 0 bases and J by 11 bases, leaving 14 bases between them. From germline, CDR1 is LGHNA and CDR2 YSLEER. The CDR3 is made up of 14 amino acids. In DNA, the CDR3 is TGCGCCAGCAGCCAAGATCCGGACAGAAATAAGCAGTTCTTC. Amino acids: CASSQDPDRNKQFF.